Described below is a single T cell receptor (beta chain) sequence and its context. This CDR3 region has 15 residues. The V end was cut by 2 bases, the J end by 4 bases, with 14 bases between. The germline V gene encodes CDR1 MDHEN and CDR2 SYDVKM. These data originate in a study of blood T cell repertoires in COVID-19. About the research overall: Acute and convalescent COVID-19 samples came from the United States, Italy and Spain. Nucleic acid was either cDNA or gDNA, and it came from T cells, B-cell-depleted T cells, or PBMCs.

Original analysis: Amplification with reference gene primers provided the estimates of nucleated cell counts. Measured with immunoSEQ multiplex PCR; TCRdb has only the in-frame clones, and not every one. Clone size and V and J calls were adopted from that table, with D and trimming inferred from the DNA. The top ten clones hold roughly 6.7% of a sample with approximately 50,000 clones, 85% of them seen once. This rearrangement joins TRBV28 to TRBJ1-2; unclear D gene. The receptor comes from a man aged 60-69 years with acute or convalescent COVID-19. Sequenced input: peripheral blood. The CDR3 DNA reads as TGTGCCAGCAGTTTAACCCCGAATGGGCCCTATGGCTACACCTTC. Translating gives CASSLTPNGPYGYTF.